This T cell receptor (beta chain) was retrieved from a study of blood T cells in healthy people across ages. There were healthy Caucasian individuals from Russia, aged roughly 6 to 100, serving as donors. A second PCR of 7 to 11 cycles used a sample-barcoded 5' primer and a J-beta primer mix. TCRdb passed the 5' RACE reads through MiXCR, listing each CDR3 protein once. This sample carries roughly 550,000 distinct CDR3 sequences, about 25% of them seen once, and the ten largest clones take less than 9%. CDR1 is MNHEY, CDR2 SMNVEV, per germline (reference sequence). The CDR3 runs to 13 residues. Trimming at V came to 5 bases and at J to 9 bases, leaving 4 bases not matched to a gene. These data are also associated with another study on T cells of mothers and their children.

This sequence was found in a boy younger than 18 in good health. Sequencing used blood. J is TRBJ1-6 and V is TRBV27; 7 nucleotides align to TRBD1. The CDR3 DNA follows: TGTGCCAGCAGTCGAAACAGGGGTTCACCCCTCCACTTT. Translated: CASSRNRGSPLHF.